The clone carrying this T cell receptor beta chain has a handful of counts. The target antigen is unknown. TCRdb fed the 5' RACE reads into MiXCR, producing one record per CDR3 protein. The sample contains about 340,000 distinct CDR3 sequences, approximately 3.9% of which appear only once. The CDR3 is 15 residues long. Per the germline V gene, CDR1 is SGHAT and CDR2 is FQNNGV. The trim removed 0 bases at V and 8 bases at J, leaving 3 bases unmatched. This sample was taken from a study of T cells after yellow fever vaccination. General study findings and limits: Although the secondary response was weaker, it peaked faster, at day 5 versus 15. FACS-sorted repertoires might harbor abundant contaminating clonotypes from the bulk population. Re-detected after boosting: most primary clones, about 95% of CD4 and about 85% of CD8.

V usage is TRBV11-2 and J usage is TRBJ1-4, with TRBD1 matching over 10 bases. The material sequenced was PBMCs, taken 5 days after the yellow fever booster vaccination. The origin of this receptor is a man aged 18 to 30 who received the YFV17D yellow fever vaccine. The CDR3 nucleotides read TGTGCCAGCAGCTTAGAGTCGGGACAGGGGGAAAAACTGTTTTTT. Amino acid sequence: CASSLESGQGEKLFF.